The 27 T cell receptor beta chains in this list originate from one sample, sequenced in a study of cytomegalovirus exposure and HLA in healthy donors. Assay: immunoSEQ multiplex PCR; the TCRdb copy retains only in-frame clones and omits some. Among 150,000 or so clones listed, just over 85% were seen once. Input material: PBMCs. These receptors all come from a human donor in good health.

The V call is TRBV2, the J call TRBJ1-5, with a tentative D call TRBD1 (5 bases). This CDR3 has 15 residues. V gave up 4 bases and J gave up 3 bases, with 13 bases separating them. Germline loops: CDR1 SNHLY, CDR2 FYNNEI. This chain's CDR3 is CASSAGNRDNQPQHF. DNA of the CDR3: TGTGCCAGCAGTGCAGGGAATAGGGACAATCAGCCCCAGCATTTT.

The chain recombines TRBV4-1 with TRBJ2-7, with 10 bases identical to TRBD1. J gave up 3 bases and V 4 bases, and 3 bases lay outside the gene matches. Germline-derived CDR1 and CDR2 are MGHRA and YSYEKL. This CDR3 region has 14 residues. In DNA form, the CDR3 reads TGCGCCAGCAGCCCCTGGACAGGGGGCTACGAGCAGTACTTC. Protein: CASSPWTGGYEQYF.

The chain uses TRBV6-6 and TRBJ2-7, with 10 bases that match TRBD1. From germline, CDR1 is MNHNY and CDR2 SVGAGI (reference sequence). The CDR3 extends over 14 amino acids. The ends lost 6 bases at V and 4 bases at J; junction bases unmatched: 6. The CDR3 spells CASSRGQGPYEQYF. The CDR3 region has the DNA TGTGCCAGCAGCAGGGGACAGGGGCCATACGAGCAGTACTTC.

The chain joins TRBV30 to TRBJ1-1, with no clear D. V lost 3 bases and J lost 10, with 9 bases in between. Per germline, CDR1 GTSNPN and CDR2 SVGIG (reference sequence). The CDR3 contains 10 residues. The CDR3 DNA is TGTGCCTGGAGCGGAGGTTCAGCTTTCTTT. The encoded protein is CAWSGGSAFF. Combining the CDR3 with reference TRBV30 and TRBJ1-1 gives the whole variable domain SQTIHQWPATLVQPVGSPLSLECTVEGTSNPNLYWYRQAAGRGLQLLFYSVGIGQISSEVPQNLSASRPQDRQFILSSKKLLLSDSGFYLCAWSGGSAFFGQGTRLTVV.

About this clone itself: Germline is not matched at one junction end, which may reflect a read error. The rearrangement uses TRBV6-1 and TRBJ1-3; D call uncertain. The CDR3 extends over 15 amino acids. Germline CDR1 is MNHNS and CDR2 is SASEGT. The CDR3 DNA is TGTGCCAGCAATGAAGGAGTTTTCTCTGGAAACACCATATATTTT. Translation gives CASNEGVFSGNTIYF.

The rearrangement joins TRBV28 to TRBJ1-1; 7 nucleotides line up with TRBD1. The germline gives CDR1 MDHEN, CDR2 SYDVKM. V shed 6 bases, J shed 0 bases, and the junction held 7 bases outside the gene matches. The CDR3 has 15 residues. The CDR3 nucleotides read TGTGCCAGCAGCCGGGGGACAGCGATGAACACTGAAGCTTTCTTT. It translates to CASSRGTAMNTEAFF.

In DNA form, the CDR3 reads TGTGCCAGCAACCAAGCGGGAGTTGGAGATACGCAGTATTTT. This gives the protein CASNQAGVGDTQYF. This chain joins TRBV28 and TRBJ2-3; 8 bases match TRBD2. CDR3 length: 14 residues. CDR1 MDHEN and CDR2 SYDVKM come from the germline V gene. V shed 7 bases, J shed 5 bases, and the junction held 8 bases outside the gene matches.

The rearrangement links TRBV30 to TRBJ2-7; D gene unclear. The CDR3 is 12 residues long. With 5 bases removed from V and 5 bases from J, the gap between germline ends came to 13 bases. CDR1 and CDR2 (germline): GTSNPN, SVGIG (reference sequence). CDR3 sequence: CAWGLYRDEQYF. CDR3 in DNA: TGTGCCTGGGGTCTATATCGGGACGAGCAGTACTTC.

This chain uses TRBV11-2 with TRBJ2-7; 13 nucleotides line up with TRBD2. This CDR3 has 15 residues. Per germline, CDR1 SGHAT and CDR2 FQNNGV. The V gene end was trimmed by 5 bases and the J gene end by 5 bases; junction bases not matched to a gene: 6. The CDR3 is CASSETSGRPHEQYF. In DNA, the CDR3 is TGTGCCAGCAGCGAGACTAGCGGGAGGCCCCACGAGCAGTACTTC. Using reference TRBV11-2 and TRBJ2-7 for the parts outside the CDR3, the full variable domain is EAGVAQSPRYKIIEKRQSVAFWCNPISGHATLYWYQQILGQGPKLLIQFQNNGVVDDSQLPKDRFSAERLKGVDSTLKIQPAKLEDSAVYLCASSETSGRPHEQYFGPGTRLTVT.

The V call is TRBV5-1, the J call TRBJ1-3; D unresolved. This CDR3 comprises 15 residues. The germline V gene encodes CDR1 SGHRS and CDR2 YFSETQ. With 1 base removed from V and 4 bases from J, the gap between germline ends came to 12 bases. The CDR3 DNA is TGCGCCAGCAGCTTGTCGGGAGTTGTCGGAAACACCATATATTTT. It is translated as CASSLSGVVGNTIYF.

The V call is TRBV18, the J call TRBJ1-4; D remains unclear. V dropped 4 bases and J dropped 7 bases, with 16 bases sitting between them. Germline CDR1 KGHSH, CDR2 LQKENI. The CDR3 consists of 15 residues. CDR3 in amino acids: CASSLIQSTIEKLFF. CDR3 coding DNA: TGTGCCAGCTCACTCATACAGAGCACGATTGAAAAACTGTTTTTT.

This clone was observed once. The rearrangement joins TRBV28 to TRBJ2-7; D is possibly TRBD1 (6 bases). The CDR3 spans 14 residues. Between the trimmed V and J ends, which lost 2 bases and 4 bases, there was a span of 12 bases. Germline values: CDR1 MDHEN, CDR2 SYDVKM. In DNA form, the CDR3 reads TGTGCCAGCAGTTTAATGATGGACAGTTACGAGCAGTACTTC. Its protein is CASSLMMDSYEQYF. Looking up the rest from reference TRBV28 and TRBJ2-7 gives the full variable domain: DVKVTQSSRYLVKRTGEKVFLECVQDMDHENMFWYRQDPGLGLRLIYFSYDVKMKEKGDIPEGYSVSREKKERFSLILESASTNQTSMYLCASSLMMDSYEQYFGPGTRLTVT.

The chain recombines TRBV10-1 with TRBJ2-7; no clear D gene. V lost 3 bases and J lost 2, with 11 bases in between. The CDR3 is made up of 14 amino acids. Looked up from germline, CDR1 is WNHNN and CDR2 is SYGVQD (reference sequence). The CDR3 loop reads CASSDSGFPYEQYF. The CDR3 DNA is TGCGCCAGCAGTGATTCAGGTTTCCCCTACGAGCAGTACTTC.

The chain employs TRBV6-6 and TRBJ1-1; D perhaps matches TRBD1 (5 bases). The CDR3 contains 14 residues. Trimming cost V 2 bases and J 1 base, with 8 bases left between them. From germline, CDR1 is MNHNY and CDR2 SVGAGI (reference sequence). CDR3 nucleotides: TGTGCCAGCAGTTACGCAACAGGGAACACTGAAGCTTTCTTT. Its protein is CASSYATGNTEAFF.

This rearrangement joins TRBV6-5 to TRBJ2-7; D call uncertain. V was pared by 5 bases and J by 4 bases, with 12 bases between. There are 13 residues in the CDR3. CDR1 is MNHEY, CDR2 SVGAGI, per germline. The CDR3 bases are TGTGCCAGCAGTGAAGTTTACAGATACGAGCAGTACTTC. Translation: CASSEVYRYEQYF.

The chain joins TRBV28 to TRBJ2-7, with 9 bases fitting TRBD1. CDR3 size: 15 residues. The trim removed 6 bases at V and 5 bases at J, leaving 11 bases unmatched. The germline V gene has CDR1 MDHEN and CDR2 SYDVKM. CDR3 sequence (DNA): TGTGCCAGCAGGGCACCCGGGACAGGGAGCGACGAGCAGTACTTC. It codes for CASRAPGTGSDEQYF.

The CDR3 is CASSLEGGQYNEQFF. In nucleotides, the CDR3 is TGCGCCAGCAGCTTGGAGGGGGGGCAGTACAATGAGCAGTTCTTC. V and J are TRBV5-1 and TRBJ2-1, with a tentative D call TRBD2 (7 bases). V shed 0 bases and J shed 4 bases, with 11 bases lying between them. This CDR3 spans 15 amino acids. In germline, CDR1 is SGHRS, CDR2 YFSETQ.

As regards this clone: The junction departs from germline at one end; a sequencing error may be responsible. This sequence joins TRBV7-2 and TRBJ1-2; D call uncertain. The CDR3 covers 11 residues. CDR1 is SGHTA and CDR2 is FQGNSA in the germline V gene. CDR3: CASSPLLTSIF. The CDR3 DNA follows: TGTGCCAGCAGCCCCCTGCTAACCTCCATCTTC.

The rearrangement uses TRBV6-9 and TRBJ2-2; TRBD1 matches 8 bases. The length of the CDR3 is 14 residues. The germline V gene encodes CDR1 MNHGY and CDR2 SVAAGI. V dropped 6 bases and J dropped 3; count of bases not matched to a gene: 3. The CDR3 reads CASSPTGDTGELFF. The CDR3 DNA is TGTGCCAGCAGCCCGACAGGGGACACCGGGGAGCTGTTTTTT.

V usage is TRBV2 and J usage is TRBJ1-1; 8 bases are shared with TRBD1. The CDR3 totals 14 residues. After removal of 4 bases from V and 4 bases from J, the junction contained 5 bases not matched to a gene. Germline V gene data show CDR1 as SNHLY and CDR2 as FYNNEI. CDR3 in DNA: TGTGCCAGCAGTGGGCCAGGGGGCATCACTGAAGCTTTCTTT. This gives the protein CASSGPGGITEAFF.

The rearrangement joins TRBV4-3 to TRBJ2-1; D may be TRBD2 (6 bases). With 5 bases removed from V and 4 bases from J, the gap between germline ends came to 12 bases. Per germline, CDR1 LGHNA and CDR2 YSLEER. The CDR3 totals 14 residues. The CDR3, as DNA: TGCGCCAGCAGCTCGGGACTTACTTACAATGAGCAGTTCTTC. Encoded protein: CASSSGLTYNEQFF.

The genes are TRBV6-5 and TRBJ2-7; no clear D gene. The CDR3 extends over 14 amino acids. Germline CDR1 is MNHEY and CDR2 is SVGAGI. Trimming removed 0 bases at V and 5 bases at J, with 11 bases between. The CDR3 loop reads CASSYSVVRDEQYF. The CDR3 nucleotides read TGTGCCAGCAGTTACTCGGTGGTTCGAGACGAGCAGTACTTC.

This chain joins TRBV7-9 and TRBJ1-2, with 9 bases aligning to TRBD1. Trimming removed 4 bases from V and 5 bases from J; junction bases left unmatched: 5. The CDR3 is 14 amino acids. Germline V CDR1 and CDR2: SEHNR, FQNEAQ (reference sequence). The CDR3 loop reads CASSWTGVTYGYTF. CDR3 DNA sequence: TGTGCCAGCAGCTGGACAGGGGTTACGTATGGCTACACCTTC.

This clone was detected once. This sequence joins TRBV6-5 and TRBJ2-2, with 9 bases identical to TRBD2. This CDR3 is 15 amino acids long. The V gene's germline CDR1 is MNHEY and CDR2 SVGAGI. The J segment lost 7 bases and the V segment lost 2 bases, leaving 5 bases of the junction unmatched. The CDR3 spells CASSYKAGGGGELFF. DNA of the CDR3: TGTGCCAGCAGTTACAAAGCGGGAGGTGGCGGGGAGCTGTTTTTT.

V usage is TRBV18 and J usage is TRBJ2-7; D not certain. This CDR3 has 13 amino acids. Germline V lookup: CDR1 KGHSH, CDR2 LQKENI. The V gene lost 0 bases and the J gene lost 1 base, with 4 bases spanning the gap. This chain's CDR3 is CASSPPRSYEQYF. The CDR3 DNA sequence: TGTGCCAGCTCACCACCACGGTCCTACGAGCAGTACTTC.

This rearrangement joins TRBV27 to TRBJ2-1; tentative D call: TRBD2 (6 bases). Trimming cost V 1 base and J 4 bases, with 14 bases left between them. CDR3 length: 16 residues. Germline V gene data show CDR1 as MNHEY and CDR2 as SMNVEV (reference sequence). CDR3 sequence (DNA): TGTGCCAGCAGTTTATTCGGGACTGTTAGATACAATGAGCAGTTCTTC. Its protein is CASSLFGTVRYNEQFF.

The chain employs TRBV18 and TRBJ1-1, with D unresolved. Trimming pared 5 bases from V and 1 base from J, leaving 8 bases between. The CDR3 sequence is 13 residues long. The germline CDR1 and CDR2 sequences are KGHSH and LQKENI. The CDR3 loop reads CASSAAGNTEAFF. The CDR3, as DNA: TGTGCCAGCTCAGCAGCGGGGAACACTGAAGCTTTCTTT.